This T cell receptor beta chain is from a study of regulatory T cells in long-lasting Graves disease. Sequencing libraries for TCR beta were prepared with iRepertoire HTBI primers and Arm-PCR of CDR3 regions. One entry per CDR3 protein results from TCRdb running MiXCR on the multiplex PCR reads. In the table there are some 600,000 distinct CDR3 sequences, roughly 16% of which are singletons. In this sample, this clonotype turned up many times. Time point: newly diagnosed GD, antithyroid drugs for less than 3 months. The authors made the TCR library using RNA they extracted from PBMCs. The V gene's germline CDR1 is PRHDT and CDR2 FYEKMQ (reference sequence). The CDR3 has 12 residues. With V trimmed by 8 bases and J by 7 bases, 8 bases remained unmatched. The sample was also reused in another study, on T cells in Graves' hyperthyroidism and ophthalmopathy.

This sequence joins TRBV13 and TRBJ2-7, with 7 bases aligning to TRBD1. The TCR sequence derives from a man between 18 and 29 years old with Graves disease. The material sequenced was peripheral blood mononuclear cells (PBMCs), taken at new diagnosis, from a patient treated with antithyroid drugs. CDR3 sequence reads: CASGQGVGEQYF. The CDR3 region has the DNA TGTGCCAGCGGGCAGGGGGTAGGGGAGCAGTACTTC.